Shown below are 25 T cell receptor beta chains from a single sample sequenced in a study of blood T cell repertoires in COVID-19. Profiled with immunoSEQ multiplex PCR; TCRdb holds only in-frame clones, not every one. The sample gives about 240,000 clones, 88% of which show up once; 0.99% is in the top ten. Sequenced sample: peripheral blood. The receptor source for this set is a woman aged 40 to 49 who had recovered from COVID-19.

This clone occurred a few times. The chain joins TRBV4-3 to TRBJ1-2, with D perhaps TRBD1 (5 bases). Germline CDR1 LGHNA, CDR2 YSLEER. The CDR3 runs to 14 residues. Trimming shortened V by 0 bases and J by 9 bases, and 14 bases separated the two germline ends. The CDR3 bases are TGCGCCAGCAGCCAAGATCGCCAGCCAGGGAGCTACACCTTC. This codes for CASSQDRQPGSYTF.

The chain recombines TRBV6-5 with TRBJ2-7; D might be TRBD2 (6 bases). Deletions cut 6 bases from V and 1 base from J, with 16 bases between. Germline CDR1 MNHEY, CDR2 SVGAGI. The CDR3 contains 15 residues. The CDR3 here is CASSRDSQRSYEQYF. Written as DNA, the CDR3 is TGTGCCAGCAGCCGGGACTCCCAAAGGTCCTACGAGCAGTACTTC.

The chain links TRBV10-2 to TRBJ2-4; tentative D call: TRBD1 (7 bases). The CDR3 runs 15 residues. V was trimmed by 8 bases and J by 0 bases, leaving 14 bases between them. The germline V gene encodes CDR1 WSHSY and CDR2 SAAADI. CDR3 loop: CASGGGGLAKNIQYF. The CDR3 DNA sequence: TGCGCCAGCGGAGGGGGCGGGCTAGCCAAAAACATTCAGTACTTC.

V and J are TRBV4-3 and TRBJ2-7; 7 bases match TRBD2. Trimming removed 0 bases from V and 3 bases from J; junction bases left unmatched: 8. Germline V gives CDR1 LGHNA, CDR2 YSLEER. The CDR3 contains 16 residues. CDR3 coding DNA: TGCGCCAGCAGCCAAGATTTCTGGGGGGGGTACTACGAGCAGTACTTC. As protein: CASSQDFWGGYYEQYF.

CDR3 nucleotide sequence: TGTGCCAGCAGCCCACCCTTCGGGACAGAGATTAGCAATCAGCCCCAGCATTTT. Translated, it gives CASSPPFGTEISNQPQHF. The J gene is TRBJ1-5, the V gene TRBV9; 7 bases agree with TRBD1. Germline CDR1 SGDLS, CDR2 YYNGEE. Losses at the gene ends were 4 bases for V and 0 bases for J; bases not matched to a gene: 13. The CDR3 has 18 residues.

This clone was detected once. J is TRBJ1-5 and V is TRBV30, with D unresolved. The CDR3 is 12 amino acids. The germline V gene encodes CDR1 GTSNPN and CDR2 SVGIG (reference sequence). The V end lost 2 bases, the J end lost 9 bases, and 11 bases lay between the germline ends. CDR3 in amino acids: CAWSPPAGPQHF. CDR3 DNA: TGTGCCTGGAGTCCCCCGGCGGGGCCCCAGCATTTT.

This clone was seen more than once but under ten times. V is TRBV7-2 and J is TRBJ1-1, with D tentatively TRBD1 (5 bases). Looked up from germline, CDR1 is SGHTA and CDR2 is FQGNSA. This CDR3 spans 14 amino acids. V lost 2 bases, J lost 11 bases, and 18 bases lay in between. The chain's CDR3 is CASSLTAGGAGAFF. As DNA, the CDR3 is TGTGCCAGCAGCTTAACCGCAGGAGGGGCTGGGGCTTTCTTT.

This clone was detected only a few times. This chain links TRBV4-2 with TRBJ2-3, with TRBD2 as a possible D gene (5 bases). V lost 2 bases to trimming and J lost 2 bases, with 8 bases between them. The germline V gene has CDR1 LGHNA and CDR2 YNFKEQ. This CDR3 is 14 amino acids long. CDR3 DNA: TGTGCCAGCAGCCAATCGGGGAACACAGATACGCAGTATTTT. The encoded protein is CASSQSGNTDTQYF.

Details on this clone: Other nucleotide sequences from this sample produce the same CDR3. The CDR3 DNA is TGTGCCACCAGCAGAGATCGAGGAAACTATGGCTACACCTTC. Its protein product is CATSRDRGNYGYTF. J is TRBJ1-2 and V is TRBV15; D is unresolved. V was shortened by 0 bases and J by 2 bases, with 7 bases between the two germline ends. This CDR3 region has 14 residues. Germline assignment: CDR1 LNHNV and CDR2 YYDKDF (reference sequence). The variable domain in full, completed from reference TRBV15 and TRBJ1-2, reads DAMVIQNPRYQVTQFGKPVTLSCSQTLNHNVMYWYQQKSSQAPKLLFHYYDKDFNNEADTPDNFQSRRPNTSFCFLDIRSPGLGDTAMYLCATSRDRGNYGYTFGSGTRLTVV.

The chain is built from TRBV25-1 and TRBJ1-1, with a weak D call TRBD1 (6 bases). Germline lookup yields CDR1 MGHDK and CDR2 SYGVNS. V lost 1 base and J lost 3, with 9 bases in between. This CDR3 region has 14 residues. The CDR3: CASSESQGYTEAFF. Written as DNA, the CDR3 is TGTGCCAGCAGTGAATCGCAGGGGTACACTGAAGCTTTCTTT.

The rearrangement joins TRBV7-8 to TRBJ2-2; 9 positions match TRBD2. The V and J ends lost 0 bases and 6 bases, in that order; junction bases with no gene match: 8. Per the germline V gene, CDR1 is SGHVS and CDR2 is FQNEAQ. The CDR3 length is 17 residues. The CDR3 region has the DNA TGTGCCAGCAGCTTAGCGCGGGCGGGAGGGAGAGCCGGGGAGCTGTTTTTT. This codes for CASSLARAGGRAGELFF. The variable domain in full, completed from reference TRBV7-8 and TRBJ2-2, reads GAGVSQSPRYKVAKRGQDVALRCDPISGHVSLFWYQQALGQGPEFLTYFQNEAQLDKSGLPSDRFFAERPEGSVSTLKIQRTQQEDSAVYLCASSLARAGGRAGELFFGEGSRLTVL.

DNA for the CDR3: TGTGCCAGCAGCTTAGACCCCGCCGGGGGTACGCAGTATTTT. This codes for CASSLDPAGGTQYF. This chain links TRBV13 with TRBJ2-3, with TRBD2 as a possible D gene (6 bases). Germline V CDR1 and CDR2: PRHDT, FYEKMQ (reference sequence). V gave up 1 base and J gave up 8 bases, with 13 bases separating them. The CDR3 has 14 amino acids.

V and J are TRBV19 and TRBJ2-1; D remains ambiguous. The germline V gene encodes CDR1 LNHDA and CDR2 SQIVND (reference sequence). V dropped 6 bases and J dropped 1 base, with 19 bases sitting between them. This CDR3 comprises 17 residues. The CDR3 protein is CASRLSGGLKSYNEQFF. The CDR3 bases are TGTGCCAGTAGGCTCTCTGGCGGCCTAAAATCCTACAATGAGCAGTTCTTC. The full variable domain, with the rest looked up from reference TRBV19 and TRBJ2-1, is DGGITQSPKYLFRKEGQNVTLSCEQNLNHDAMYWYRQDPGQGLRLIYYSQIVNDFQKGDIAEGYSVSREKKESFPLTVTSAQKNPTAFYLCASRLSGGLKSYNEQFFGPGTRLTVL.

The chain recombines TRBV7-7 with TRBJ2-7, with TRBD2 matching over 9 bases. The CDR3 runs 16 residues. Unmatched junction bases numbered 16, after V lost 9 bases and J lost 4 bases. Germline loops: CDR1 SSHAT, CDR2 FNYEAQ (reference sequence). The CDR3 DNA sequence: TGTGCCAGACCCCCGACCGGGCGGGAGGGCCCATACGAGCAGTACGTC. It encodes CARPPTGREGPYEQYV.

Here the CDR3 DNA reads TGTGCCAGCAGCCCCCGGGAGAGATTCTGGCTCGAGCAGTACTTC. As protein: CASSPRERFWLEQYF. The V gene is TRBV3-1 (or the pseudogene TRBV3-2), the J gene TRBJ2-7; weak D call: TRBD2 (6 bases). Germline values: CDR1 LGHDT, CDR2 YNNKEL (reference sequence). The V end lost 4 bases, the J end lost 6 bases, and 19 bases lay between the germline ends. The CDR3 runs 15 residues.

The chain has TRBV6-2 or TRBV6-3 and TRBJ2-1; possible D gene TRBD2, 6 bases. This CDR3 has 14 amino acids. Germline assignment: CDR1 MNHEY and CDR2 SVGEGT. V gave up 8 bases and J gave up 2 bases, with 13 bases separating them. The CDR3 region is CASGSRDTYNEQFF. CDR3 nucleotide sequence: TGTGCCAGCGGTTCGCGGGATACCTACAATGAGCAGTTCTTC.

This clone appeared a single time. This chain uses TRBV5-1 with TRBJ1-1; TRBD1 agrees at 7 bases. CDR1 and CDR2 (germline): SGHRS, YFSETQ. The J segment lost 0 bases and the V segment lost 4 bases, leaving 6 bases of the junction unmatched. The length of the CDR3 is 15 residues. CDR3 region: CASSPGQVMNTEAFF. The CDR3 nucleotides read TGCGCCAGCAGCCCCGGACAGGTGATGAACACTGAAGCTTTCTTT.

The rearrangement joins TRBV7-9 to TRBJ1-6; D is undetermined. Germline-derived CDR1 and CDR2 are SEHNR and FQNEAQ (reference sequence). Between the trimmed V and J ends, which lost 0 bases and 15 bases, there was a span of 12 bases. There are 13 residues in the CDR3. The CDR3 DNA follows: TGTGCCAGCAGCTTAGCGGGCAGCCCGGACCTCCACTTT. It yields the protein CASSLAGSPDLHF.

The rearrangement joins TRBV27 to TRBJ2-3, with D uncertain. From germline, CDR1 is MNHEY and CDR2 SMNVEV (reference sequence). The length of the CDR3 is 11 residues. V dropped 7 bases and J dropped 5 bases, with 7 bases sitting between them. CDR3 nucleotide sequence: TGTGCCAGCACCCATCAAGATACGCAGTATTTT. Translation: CASTHQDTQYF.

The gene calls are TRBV28 and TRBJ1-2; 7 positions match TRBD1. Trimming cost V 4 bases and J 2 bases; bases outside gene matches: 7. The CDR3 extends over 15 amino acids. Germline V gives CDR1 MDHEN, CDR2 SYDVKM. Here the CDR3 DNA reads TGTGCCAGCAGTTCGGCGACAGGGCCGAACTATGGCTACACCTTC. This encodes CASSSATGPNYGYTF.

As for this clone: The same CDR3 can be traced to other DNA sequences in this sample. V is TRBV28 and J is TRBJ1-3; TRBD1 might be the D (5 bases). Trimming removed 0 bases from V and 4 bases from J, with 7 bases in between. Germline CDR1 is MDHEN and CDR2 is SYDVKM. CDR3 length: 14 residues. CDR3 DNA sequence: TGTGCCAGCAGTTTATGGGCAGGGGGAAACACCATATATTTT. Translated, it gives CASSLWAGGNTIYF.

V and J are TRBV6-5 and TRBJ1-2; TRBD1 aligns across 7 bases. V was pared by 2 bases and J by 8 bases, with 8 bases of the junction left unmatched. The CDR3 runs to 14 residues. CDR1 MNHEY and CDR2 SVGAGI come from the germline V gene. Here the CDR3 DNA reads TGTGCCAGCAGTTACCCAGGGGGGCTGGGGGGCTACACCTTC. This translates into CASSYPGGLGGYTF.

This clone was found once. The V and J genes are TRBV25-1 and TRBJ2-1; 14 nucleotides line up with TRBD2. The CDR3 totals 15 residues. Losses at the gene ends were 6 bases for V and 5 bases for J; bases not matched to a gene: 3. Germline CDR1 and CDR2: MGHDK and SYGVNS. The DNA for the CDR3 is TGTGCCAGCAGGGGGACTAGCGGGAGTAACAATGAGCAGTTCTTC. Protein sequence: CASRGTSGSNNEQFF.

This sequence joins TRBV24-1 and TRBJ2-7, with 9 bases matching TRBD2. Germline lookup yields CDR1 KGHDR and CDR2 SFDVKD. This CDR3 has 17 amino acids. J was trimmed by 2 bases and V by 3 bases; bases with no gene match: 10. The CDR3 DNA reads TGTGCCACCAGTGATCACGGGCGTGCGGGGGGGACCTACGAGCAGTACTTC. Its protein product is CATSDHGRAGGTYEQYF.

The chain combines TRBV19 with TRBJ2-3, with 8 nucleotides matching TRBD2. The germline V gene encodes CDR1 LNHDA and CDR2 SQIVND (reference sequence). There are 15 residues in the CDR3. V trimming: 7 bases; J trimming: 4 bases; junction bases outside the gene matches: 10. The CDR3 sequence is CASTPGGVFADTQYF. The CDR3 region has the DNA TGTGCCAGTACCCCCGGGGGGGTTTTCGCAGATACGCAGTATTTT. Drawing the rest from reference TRBV19 and TRBJ2-3, the complete variable domain is DGGITQSPKYLFRKEGQNVTLSCEQNLNHDAMYWYRQDPGQGLRLIYYSQIVNDFQKGDIAEGYSVSREKKESFPLTVTSAQKNPTAFYLCASTPGGVFADTQYFGPGTRLTVL.